This is a list of T cell receptor beta chains from one sample in a study of shared clonotypes between healthy human individuals. Method: immunoSEQ multiplex PCR; TCRdb's copy keeps in-frame clones and lacks some. The sample lists approximately 2.5 million clones; 93% were seen once. What was sequenced was naive CD4+ T cells from PBMCs. The receptors stem from a man between 18 and 35 years old in good health. Some clones in this sample may be carry-over from other donors' samples. Both conserved end residues are part of each CDR3. Fields, in order: CDR3 DNA, CDR3 protein, D gene, clone size, V gene, J gene. D genes are given only for firm matches. The size field is filled for only some rows; it gives once, few, many or a size class.

TGTGCCAGCAGCCGGGACAGGAACGAGGAGACCCAGTACTTC,CASSRDRNEETQYF,TRBD1,.,TRBV7-3,TRBJ2-5
TGCAGCGTTGAAAAGGGACTAGCGTTCAATGAGCAGTTCTTC,CSVEKGLAFNEQFF,TRBD2,.,TRBV29-1,TRBJ2-1
TGTGCCAGCAGCCTTCCGGACAGGGTTGACACCGGGGAGCTGTTTTTT,CASSLPDRVDTGELFF,TRBD1,.,TRBV5-4,TRBJ2-2
TGCGCCAGCAGCTTGGAACGGCTAAGCACAGATACGCAGTATTTT,CASSLERLSTDTQYF,.,once,TRBV5-1,TRBJ2-3
TGTGCCAGCAGTGAAGTTTTCCTGGACAGACGGGAGACCCAGTACTTC,CASSEVFLDRRETQYF,.,.,TRBV6-1,TRBJ2-5
TGTGCCAGCAGCTCTAGCGGGAACTTCTACGAGCAGTACTTC,CASSSSGNFYEQYF,TRBD2,.,TRBV6-5,TRBJ2-7
TGTGCCAGCAGCTTAGAGTTGGCGGCCCGAACAGATACGCAGTATTTT,CASSLELAARTDTQYF,.,.,TRBV11-2,TRBJ2-3
TGTGCCAGCCCTGAGGTCAAAAAACTGTTTTTT,CASPEVKKLFF,.,.,TRBV19,TRBJ1-4
TGTGCCAGTATGAGGGTGACAGGGGGCTCCCACAATGAGCAGTTCTTC,CASMRVTGGSHNEQFF,TRBD1,.,TRBV19,TRBJ2-1
TGTGCCAGCGGAAAACGGGGGTTCAATGAAAAACTGTTTTTT,CASGKRGFNEKLFF,.,.,TRBV6-6,TRBJ1-4
TGTGCCTGGAGTGCGGCAGGGGGCAACACTGAAGCTTTCTTT,CAWSAAGGNTEAFF,TRBD1,few,TRBV30,TRBJ1-1
TGTGCCAGCAGCTTAGGTACGAACACAGATACGCAGTATTTT,CASSLGTNTDTQYF,.,.,TRBV11-3,TRBJ2-3
TGTGCCAGCAGCGTAGGGGCGAGAGTGAACACTGAAGCTTTCTTT,CASSVGARVNTEAFF,.,.,TRBV9,TRBJ1-1
TGCGCCAGCAGCCAACCGACGCATAGCGGGCCCCCGGGGAATGAGCAGTTCTTC,CASSQPTHSGPPGNEQFF,TRBD2,.,TRBV4-3,TRBJ2-1
TGTGCCAGCAGCCGTCCAGGGGGACGCACTGAAGCTTTCTTT,CASSRPGGRTEAFF,TRBD1,.,TRBV4-2,TRBJ1-1
TGTGCCAGCAGTTCGGACTCCCAAGAGACCCAGTACTTC,CASSSDSQETQYF,.,.,TRBV2,TRBJ2-5
TGTGCCAGCAGCCAAGACCTAGCGGGAGCGGGGTACAATGAGCAGTTCTTC,CASSQDLAGAGYNEQFF,TRBD2,.,TRBV14,TRBJ2-1
TGCAGCGTCGGGAGGGGCAATCAGCCCCAGCATTTT,CSVGRGNQPQHF,.,few,TRBV29-1,TRBJ1-5
TGTGCCAGCAGGGACAGGGGTTACGAGCAGTACTTC,CASRDRGYEQYF,TRBD1,.,TRBV2,TRBJ2-7
TGTGCCATCAAGGACAGGGGGGCGACTGAAGCTTTCTTT,CAIKDRGATEAFF,TRBD1,.,TRBV6-5,TRBJ1-1